The rows below give T cell receptor beta chains drawn from one sample of a study of cytomegalovirus exposure and HLA in healthy donors. Produced via immunoSEQ multiplex PCR; TCRdb's table is partial and in-frame only. The sample holds about 210,000 clones, about 80% seen once. Sequencing was carried out using PBMCs. These receptors all stem from a man between 35 and 55 years old in good health and CMV-seropositive. Each CDR3 is given with its conserved first and last residue. A D gene is named only where the DNA matches it firmly. Rows give clone size only sometimes, using once, few, many, or a class for an expanded clone.

>TRBJ2-1|TRBD2|once|TRBV5-1
CASSLGLANYNEQFF
TGCGCCAGCAGCTTGGGACTAGCGAACTACAATGAGCAGTTCTTC
>TRBJ2-1|TRBD2|once|TRBV11-2
CASSLGLAGYNEQFF
TGTGCCAGCAGCTTAGGACTAGCGGGATACAATGAGCAGTTCTTC
>TRBJ1-2|NA|NA|TRBV30
CAWSSTGISF
TGTGCCTGGAGTTCCACAGGGATTAGCTTC
>TRBJ1-1|NA|NA|TRBV12-5
CASGLARGRDTEAFF
TGTGCTAGTGGTTTGGCGCGGGGAAGGGACACTGAAGCTTTCTTT
>TRBJ1-1|NA|NA|TRBV19
CASSILTGQTEAFF
TGTGCCAGTAGTATCTTGACGGGACAAACTGAAGCTTTCTTT
>TRBJ2-5|NA|few|TRBV29-1
CSVEDLQEWPGKNF
TGCAGCGTTGAAGATCTTCAAGAGTGGCCAGGAAAAAACTTC
>TRBJ1-2|TRBD1|NA|TRBV25-1
CASSLLQGGIYGYTF
TGTGCCAGCAGTCTATTACAGGGGGGCATCTATGGCTACACCTTC
>TRBJ2-1|TRBD2|NA|TRBV6-5
CASSYGSLAVNEQFF
TGTGCCAGCAGTTACGGTAGTCTAGCGGTAAATGAGCAGTTCTTC
>TRBJ2-3|TRBD2|NA|TRBV5-1
CASSATLAGGPDTQYF
TGCGCCAGCAGCGCGACTCTAGCGGGAGGGCCAGATACGCAGTATTTT
>TRBJ2-5|TRBD1|many|TRBV19
CASSRDRDYQETQYF
TGTGCCAGTAGTCGGGACAGGGACTACCAAGAGACCCAGTACTTC
>TRBJ2-5|NA|NA|TRBV25-1
CASSEGTQKRETQYF
TGTGCCAGCAGTGAAGGGACTCAAAAGAGGGAGACCCAGTACTTC
>TRBJ1-1|NA|NA|TRBV5-1
CASSPTPGNTEAFF
TGCGCCAGCAGCCCCACCCCCGGGAACACTGAAGCTTTCTTT
>TRBJ1-2|NA|NA|TRBV5-5
CASSLGADGYTF
TGTGCCAGCAGCTTAGGAGCGGATGGCTACACCTTC
>TRBJ2-7|TRBD2|NA|TRBV13
CASSFSGPPYEQYF
TGTGCCAGCAGCTTTAGCGGGCCACCCTACGAGCAGTACTTC
>TRBJ1-3|NA|NA|TRBV18
CASSTGLGNTIYF
TGTGCCAGCTCAACGGGACTCGGAAACACCATATATTTT
>TRBJ1-3|NA|NA|TRBV30
CASSGEGDTIYF
TGTGCCTCCTCCGGGGAGGGGGACACCATATATTTT
>TRBJ1-1|NA|NA|TRBV4-1
CASSQAMNTEAFF
TGCGCCAGCAGCCAAGCTATGAACACTGAAGCTTTCTTT
>TRBJ2-1|NA|few|TRBV9
CASSYTGSSYNEQFF
TGTGCCAGCAGCTACACCGGGAGCTCCTACAATGAGCAGTTCTTC
>TRBJ1-5|NA|NA|TRBV18
CASSPGGESNQPQHF
TGTGCCAGCTCACCCGGCGGGGAGAGCAATCAGCCCCAGCATTTT
>TRBJ2-1|NA|NA|TRBV4-2
CASSPEGLQSSYNEQFF
TGTGCCAGCAGCCCGGAGGGGCTTCAGTCCTCCTACAATGAGCAGTTCTTC
>TRBJ2-3|NA|NA|TRBV5-1
CASSPSSDTQYF
TGCGCCAGCAGCCCCTCCTCAGATACGCAGTATTTT
>TRBJ1-2|TRBD1|few|TRBV27
CASTAGIGTGAFYGYTF
TGTGCCAGCACGGCCGGGATTGGGACAGGGGCCTTCTATGGCTACACCTTC